This T cell receptor (beta chain) was identified in a study of T-cell memory formation after mild COVID-19. Study details: TCR clustering was largely donor specific.

Study results and caveats: Contracting CD4+ clones were located mainly in CM and EM, and CD8+ clones in EMRA. Cross-reactive memory seemingly joined, as some responding clones were found in pre-infection memory.

Regarding this clonotype: The antigen is undetermined.

Between the trimmed V and J ends, which lost 4 bases and 6 bases, there was a span of 16 bases. Germline V gene lookup returns CDR1 SGHKS and CDR2 YYEKEE (reference sequence). The CDR3 runs 15 residues. Constant-segment primers served in 5'RACE that generated TCR alpha and TCR beta cDNA libraries bearing sample barcodes and UMIs. TCRdb passed the 5' RACE reads through MiXCR, listing each CDR3 protein once. The repertoire holds nearly 350,000 distinct CDR3 sequences, with roughly 13% as singletons. The chain carries TRBV5-5 and TRBJ2-2; D is unclear. The clonotype comes from a man younger than 35 who had mild COVID-19 (a few samples of this study predate the infection). Cell type and time point are not known. Material: PBMCs or a T cell subset sorted from them (not recorded which). The CDR3 loop reads CASSTRLAWSGELFF. CDR3 coding DNA: TGTGCCAGCAGCACCCGTCTGGCGTGGTCCGGGGAGCTGTTTTTT.